These 16 T cell receptor beta chains were sequenced from one sample in a study of blood T cell repertoires in COVID-19. Some clones are missing from TCRdb's copy, which holds only in-frame ones; the method was immunoSEQ multiplex PCR. The sample records over 200,000 clones, over 70% being singletons. The sample consisted of peripheral blood. The source is a man aged 35 to 55 with acute or convalescent COVID-19.

V usage is TRBV30 and J usage is TRBJ2-4; D is unresolved. Trimming cost V 0 bases and J 0 bases, with 9 bases left between them. Germline CDR1 reads GTSNPN; CDR2 reads SVGIG (reference sequence). The CDR3 covers 15 residues. DNA of the CDR3: TGTGCCTGGAGTGTACGAGATCTAGCCAAAAACATTCAGTACTTC. Its protein product is CAWSVRDLAKNIQYF. Looking up the rest from reference TRBV30 and TRBJ2-4 gives the full variable domain: SQTIHQWPATLVQPVGSPLSLECTVEGTSNPNLYWYRQAAGRGLQLLFYSVGIGQISSEVPQNLSASRPQDRQFILSSKKLLLSDSGFYLCAWSVRDLAKNIQYFGAGTRLSVL.

The J gene is TRBJ2-1, the V gene TRBV7-7, with D maybe TRBD1 (6 bases). The V end lost 1 base, the J end lost 9 bases, and 10 bases lay between the germline ends. The CDR3 has 13 residues. CDR1 SSHAT and CDR2 FNYEAQ come from the germline V gene (reference sequence). DNA for the CDR3: TGTGCCAGCAGCTTAGACAGGGACGGTGAGCAGTTCTTC. Translating gives CASSLDRDGEQFF.

This chain connects TRBV11-2 to TRBJ2-2; TRBD1 matches at 7 bases. V shed 5 bases and J 6 bases; nucleotides not matched to a gene: 9. There are 15 residues in the CDR3. CDR1 SGHAT and CDR2 FQNNGV come from the germline V gene. CDR3 in amino acids: CASSQGVSDPGELFF. DNA of the CDR3: TGTGCCAGCAGCCAGGGGGTTAGCGACCCCGGGGAGCTGTTTTTT.

The CDR3 coding sequence is TGCGCCAGCAGTGAGTCCCTCCTGGACAGGGGGCTGGGGGCTTTCTTT. Translation: CASSESLLDRGLGAFF. The rearrangement uses TRBV10-1 and TRBJ1-1, with 11 bases matching TRBD1. The germline gives CDR1 WNHNN, CDR2 SYGVQD (reference sequence). V lost 0 bases to trimming and J lost 11 bases; unmatched junction nucleotides: 11. The CDR3 sequence is 16 residues long.

This chain connects TRBV6-1 to TRBJ2-2, with 10 bases fitting TRBD2. The CDR3 runs 15 residues. The V gene's germline CDR1 is MNHNS and CDR2 SASEGT. Trimming cost V 1 base and J 6 bases; bases outside gene matches: 2. The DNA for the CDR3 is TGTGCCAGCAGTGAAGTAGCGGGAGGCGCCGGGGAGCTGTTTTTT. It is translated as CASSEVAGGAGELFF.

The gene calls are TRBV5-4 and TRBJ2-7, with TRBD2 matching over 10 bases. CDR1 and CDR2 from the germline V gene are SGHNT and YYREEE (reference sequence). This CDR3 spans 15 amino acids. Trimming at V came to 4 bases and at J to 13 bases, leaving 17 bases not matched to a gene. CDR3 in DNA: TGTGCCAGCAGCGGATCGACTAGCGGGTCTACGATGCAATACTTC. Amino acids: CASSGSTSGSTMQYF.

The V and J genes are TRBV3-1 (or the pseudogene TRBV3-2) and TRBJ1-2; D remains unclear. Between the trimmed V and J ends, which lost 4 bases and 3 bases, there was a span of 9 bases. The length of the CDR3 is 13 residues. CDR1 is LGHDT and CDR2 is YNNKEL in the germline V gene (reference sequence). The CDR3 sequence is CASSPERHYGYTF. The DNA of the CDR3 is TGTGCCAGCAGCCCGGAGAGGCACTATGGCTACACCTTC.

CDR3 sequence reads: CSGNTGDWTEAFF. The DNA for the CDR3 is TGCAGCGGGAATACAGGGGATTGGACTGAAGCTTTCTTT. V and J are TRBV29-1 and TRBJ1-1, with 7 bases fitting TRBD1. Germline CDR1 is SQVTM and CDR2 is ANQGSEA. The length of the CDR3 is 13 residues. V was pared by 7 bases and J by 5 bases, with 10 bases of the junction left unmatched.

This clone was counted between two and nine times. This rearrangement joins TRBV19 to TRBJ1-4; weak D call: TRBD1 (5 bases). Germline V CDR1 and CDR2: LNHDA, SQIVND (reference sequence). Trimming took off 7 bases at V and 8 bases at J, with 17 bases between the two ends. This CDR3 comprises 14 residues. The CDR3 region has the DNA TGTGCCAGTACCTTTGGGGGAGCGGGCGAAAAACTGTTTTTT. It codes for CASTFGGAGEKLFF.

V gene TRBV7-9 combines with J gene TRBJ2-7; 15 bases match TRBD2. V dropped 4 bases and J dropped 3; count of bases not matched to a gene: 1. CDR1 and CDR2 (germline): SEHNR, FQNEAQ (reference sequence). The CDR3 runs 15 residues. The CDR3 DNA reads as TGTGCCAGCAGCTCGGGACTAGCGGGAGGCTACGAGCAGTACTTC. It encodes CASSSGLAGGYEQYF.

This rearrangement joins TRBV5-3 to TRBJ1-3; the D is unclear. TRBV5-3 has ORF status, its function being uncertain. The CDR3 is 18 residues long. The V and J ends lost 2 bases and 0 bases respectively, with 18 bases between them. Written as DNA, the CDR3 is TGTGCCAGAAGCTTTAGTGCCCTTGGGCAGCCCTCTGGAAACACCATATATTTT. Translating it yields CARSFSALGQPSGNTIYF.

The rearrangement uses TRBV27 and TRBJ2-7; 8 bases match TRBD1. The V segment lost 6 bases and the J segment 4 bases; nucleotides outside the gene matches: 11. This CDR3 spans 15 amino acids. Germline CDR1 MNHEY, CDR2 SMNVEV (reference sequence). CDR3 amino acids: CASSPLVTGGYEQYF. In DNA form, the CDR3 reads TGTGCCAGCAGCCCCCTGGTCACAGGGGGGTACGAGCAGTACTTC.

Comment on this clone: Because the CDR3 is missing its conserved closing phenylalanine or tryptophan, this is likely a read error. The DNA is omitted, as the CDR3 cannot be located on it reliably, and the CDR3 follows TCRdb's listing. The V gene is TRBV7-9, the J gene TRBJ2-7; TRBD1 is the table's D call, not checked against the DNA. Germline CDR1 is SEHNR and CDR2 is FQNEAQ (reference sequence). A total of 9 residues make up the CDR3, ends included. CDR3 protein: CASSSTGPY.

The chain carries TRBV6-4 and TRBJ2-3, with 14 bases fitting TRBD2. The CDR3 is made up of 15 amino acids. Germline-derived CDR1 and CDR2 are MRHNA and SNTAGT. Trimming cost V 6 bases and J 6 bases; bases outside gene matches: 5. The CDR3 DNA follows: TGTGCCAGCAGCCTGGGACTAGCGGGAGTTGATACGCAGTATTTT. Encoded protein: CASSLGLAGVDTQYF.

In this sample, this clone turned up a few times. Different DNA sequences within this sample yield the same CDR3. The chain combines TRBV5-1 with TRBJ2-7; D uncertain. Per the germline V gene, CDR1 is SGHRS and CDR2 is YFSETQ. The CDR3 consists of 13 residues. The V gene lost 0 bases and the J gene lost 1 base, with 5 bases spanning the gap. The CDR3 region has the DNA TGCGCCAGCAGCTTGGGACATTCCTACGAGCAGTACTTC. The encoded protein is CASSLGHSYEQYF.

CDR3 sequence reads: CASWSWGTGNSPLHF. The CDR3 region has the DNA TGTGCCAGCTGGAGCTGGGGGACAGGGAATTCACCCCTCCACTTT. The chain is built from TRBV2 and TRBJ1-6; TRBD1 matches at 9 bases. Trimming at V came to 8 bases and at J to 7 bases, leaving 9 bases not matched to a gene. The germline V gene encodes CDR1 SNHLY and CDR2 FYNNEI. The CDR3 has 15 residues.